This TCR delta chain was sequenced in a study of γδ T cells in repeated Plasmodium falciparum infection. V shed 3 bases, J shed 9 bases, and the junction held 19 bases outside the gene matches. Germline V gives CDR1 TSWWSYY, CDR2 QGS. CDR3 length: 18 amino acids. TCRdb re-called the multiplex PCR reads with CATT. The sample gives 45,000 to 70,000 delta-chain clones, 1.5% to 2% of which show up once; approximately 15% is in the top ten. This clone was detected ten times or more. For this DNA, TCRdb reports the protein of a much larger clone, which diverges at residue 15, most likely from a read error; the protein presented here is translated directly from the DNA. Vgamma9/Vdelta2+ and Vdelta2-negative gammadelta T cells were flow-sorted from PBMC for bulk sequencing.

This chain uses TRDV1 with TRDJ1; TRDD3 matches 10 bases. This clonotype originated in a pool of human donors (malaria-infected and uninfected, not separated). Input material: gamma-delta T cells from blood. The chain's CDR3 is CALGEPLRTGGSGGELIF. In DNA, the CDR3 is TGTGCTCTTGGGGAGCCACTACGTACTGGGGGATCGGGCGGTGAACTCATCTTT.